This T cell receptor (beta chain) was identified during a study of TIL therapy for anti-PD-1-resistant metastatic lung cancer. Study-level background: A few tumors were EGFR-mutant and two were ALK-rearranged. Findings of the study overall: The cohort had more treatment-naive, never-smoker and oncogene-addicted patients than typical.

This was the immunoSEQ v3 assay. Sequenced by immunoSEQ multiplex PCR; TCRdb stores in-frame clones only, minus some. The table has some 50,000 clones, 70% to 80% seen once. A word on this clone: Its antigen is not known.

Time point here: pre-treatment sample, taken before nivolumab and TIL therapy. Patients were adults with stage 4 NSCLC. The sequence came from a man between 65 and 80 years old with non-small cell lung cancer. Sample: blood, taken at baseline.

CDR3 coding DNA: TGTGCCAGCAGCGTAGCCGGGACAGGGGGCACAGATACGCAGTATTTT. This translates into CASSVAGTGGTDTQYF. The chain carries TRBV9 and TRBJ2-3; 10 bases match TRBD1. Germline V lookup: CDR1 SGDLS, CDR2 YYNGEE. The V gene end was trimmed by 0 bases and the J gene end by 1 base; junction bases not matched to a gene: 2. The CDR3 covers 16 residues.